These 22 T cell receptor beta chains came from one sample sequenced in a study of CD8 T cells in ankylosing spondylitis. Overall study findings and caveats: There was a TCR beta motif, made of eight highly homologous variants, that appeared characteristic of ankylosing spondylitis blood.

The antigens of these receptors remain unknown. TCRdb redid the calling of the 5' RACE reads with MiXCR, one entry per CDR3 protein. The table records some 840,000 distinct CDR3 sequences, 12% of them present only once. The source material was blood, either unsorted or a sorted T cell fraction (not recorded which). Source of these receptors: a male donor with ankylosing spondylitis.

The gene calls are TRBV12-3 or TRBV12-4 and TRBJ1-2; D is possibly TRBD1 (5 bases). V lost 1 base and J 7 bases, leaving 13 bases between the germline ends. The CDR3 runs to 14 residues. The CDR3 DNA reads TGTGCCAGCAGTTTAGGTCACGGGGGTAGTGGCTACACCTTC. Encoded protein: CASSLGHGGSGYTF.

V is TRBV4-2 and J is TRBJ1-2; possibly TRBD1 for D (5 bases). The CDR3 extends over 15 amino acids. Trimming shortened V by 4 bases and J by 0 bases, and 12 bases separated the two germline ends. Germline V CDR1 and CDR2: LGHNA, YNFKEQ. The CDR3 DNA sequence: TGTGCCAGCAGCCTCCACGGGGGTCCTAACTATGGCTACACCTTC. Its translation: CASSLHGGPNYGYTF.

This clonotype was counted many times. The junction departs from germline at one end; a sequencing error may be responsible. The chain carries TRBV5-1 and TRBJ2-5; TRBD2 matches at 14 bases. The CDR3 runs to 15 residues. The germline V gene encodes CDR1 SGHRS and CDR2 YFSETQ. The CDR3: CASSRGLAGGETQYF. Here the CDR3 DNA reads TGTGCCAGCAGTCGCGGACTAGCGGGAGGAGAGACCCAGTACTTC.

This clonotype was seen only a few times. The J gene is TRBJ2-5, the V gene TRBV6-1; D gene unclear. The CDR3 is made up of 12 amino acids. V lost 7 bases to trimming and J lost 7 bases, with 13 bases between them. CDR1 MNHNS and CDR2 SASEGT come from the germline V gene. CDR3 nucleotides: TGTGCCAGCATCCCACCCTTGGGGACCCAGTACTTC. It encodes CASIPPLGTQYF.

This clonotype was seen repeatedly, ten times or more. J is TRBJ1-5 and V is TRBV7-2, with unresolved D. V was clipped by 1 base and J by 3 bases, with 4 bases between them. Germline values: CDR1 SGHTA, CDR2 FQGNSA. The CDR3 has 13 residues. This chain's CDR3 is CASSLGFNQPQHF. The DNA for the CDR3 is TGTGCCAGCAGCTTAGGGTTCAATCAGCCCCAGCATTTT.

This clonotype was picked up a small number of times. The chain recombines TRBV2 with TRBJ2-3; TRBD2 matches 12 bases. After removal of 4 bases from V and 4 bases from J, the junction contained 3 bases not matched to a gene. The CDR3 contains 15 residues. Germline V CDR1 and CDR2: SNHLY, FYNNEI. CDR3 region: CASSGLAGVSDTQYF. CDR3 bases: TGTGCCAGCAGTGGACTAGCGGGAGTATCAGATACGCAGTATTTT.

The chain links TRBV4-3 to TRBJ2-7, with 7 bases aligning to TRBD1. This CDR3 contains 16 residues. CDR1 and CDR2 (germline): LGHNA, YSLEER. The V and J ends lost 4 bases and 2 bases, in that order; junction bases with no gene match: 11. The DNA for the CDR3 is TGCGCCAGCAGCCCCCAAGGGGGCAGTGTTCCCTACGAGCAGTACTTC. Its protein product is CASSPQGGSVPYEQYF.

This clonotype was detected ten times or more. The chain carries TRBV29-1 and TRBJ2-1; TRBD1 matches 8 bases. The germline V gene has CDR1 SQVTM and CDR2 ANQGSEA. V was pared by 5 bases and J by 4 bases, with 7 bases of the junction left unmatched. The CDR3 covers 14 residues. The CDR3 region has the DNA TGCAGCGTTCCGGACAGGGCCGGGTACAATGAGCAGTTCTTC. Protein sequence: CSVPDRAGYNEQFF.

This clonotype was seen ten or more times. This sequence joins TRBV29-1 and TRBJ2-7; no clear D. The CDR3 is 11 amino acids. CDR1 and CDR2 (germline): SQVTM, ANQGSEA. V dropped 5 bases and J dropped 0 bases, with 5 bases sitting between them. CDR3 loop: CSVIASYEQYF. The CDR3 nucleotides read TGCAGCGTTATCGCCTCCTACGAGCAGTACTTC.

The chain joins TRBV7-2 to TRBJ1-1; D ambiguous. Germline loops: CDR1 SGHTA, CDR2 FQGNSA. With 2 bases removed from V and 1 base from J, the gap between germline ends came to 11 bases. This CDR3 contains 15 residues. The CDR3, as DNA: TGTGCCAGCAGCTTAACGGCCCCCAAGAACACTGAAGCTTTCTTT. This codes for CASSLTAPKNTEAFF.

This clonotype was seen a few times. The chain employs TRBV20-1 and TRBJ1-5; D is undetermined. Trimming removed 1 base from V and 3 bases from J, with 13 bases in between. This CDR3 comprises 15 residues. CDR1 and CDR2 from the germline V gene are DFQATT and SNEGSKA (reference sequence). The CDR3 sequence is CSARAADRANQPQHF. The DNA of the CDR3 is TGCAGTGCTAGAGCGGCGGACCGCGCCAATCAGCCCCAGCATTTT.

The V and J genes are TRBV11-3 and TRBJ1-3, with D unclear. The CDR3 is 14 amino acids. Looked up from germline, CDR1 is SGHNT and CDR2 is YENEEA. Trimming took 4 bases from V and 4 from J, leaving 11 bases between them. The CDR3 DNA reads as TGTGCCAGCAGCTCAAGGACGGAAGGAAACACCATATATTTT. It specifies CASSSRTEGNTIYF.

This clonotype appeared a few times. The CDR3 reads CASSYNYYEQYF. The CDR3 bases are TGTGCCAGCAGCTACAATTACTACGAGCAGTACTTC. This chain joins TRBV6-2 or TRBV6-3 and TRBJ2-7; no clear D gene. This CDR3 has 12 amino acids. The V end lost 6 bases, the J end lost 3 bases, and 9 bases lay between the germline ends. Looked up from germline, CDR1 is MNHEY and CDR2 is SVGEGT.

The rearrangement links TRBV7-2 to TRBJ2-1, with D unresolved. Germline V CDR1 and CDR2: SGHTA, FQGNSA. The CDR3 runs 12 residues. Trimming pared 7 bases from V and 3 bases from J, leaving 7 bases between. DNA of the CDR3: TGTGCCAGCAATACCTTCTACAATGAGCAGTTCTTC. This encodes CASNTFYNEQFF.

This clonotype was detected a few times. The chain has TRBV29-1 and TRBJ1-1; no definite D call. Trimming cost V 6 bases and J 0 bases, with 11 bases left between them. This CDR3 region has 13 residues. Germline loops: CDR1 SQVTM, CDR2 ANQGSEA. The CDR3 loop is CSVHRRMNTEAFF. The CDR3 coding sequence is TGCAGCGTCCATAGACGGATGAACACTGAAGCTTTCTTT.

V gene TRBV24-1 combines with J gene TRBJ2-1, with TRBD1 matching 9 bases. Trimming cost V 0 bases and J 4 bases; bases outside gene matches: 3. The CDR3 sequence is 16 residues long. Germline-derived CDR1 and CDR2 are KGHDR and SFDVKD. The CDR3 DNA is TGTGCCACCAGTGATTTGGACAGGGGGGATTACAATGAGCAGTTCTTC. Residues: CATSDLDRGDYNEQFF.

V is TRBV7-8 and J is TRBJ2-1; 9 bases are a match to TRBD1. With 5 bases clipped from V and 7 bases from J, the junction kept 9 bases outside the gene matches. Germline assignment: CDR1 SGHVS and CDR2 FQNEAQ. The CDR3 runs to 15 residues. The CDR3 bases are TGTGCCAGCAGCACCACAGGGGGCTCTGGGAATGAGCAGTTCTTC. Encoded protein: CASSTTGGSGNEQFF.

The sample holds a few counts of this clonotype. J is TRBJ2-5 and V is TRBV9; no definite D call. This CDR3 has 14 amino acids. CDR1 is SGDLS and CDR2 is YYNGEE in the germline V gene. V was cut by 0 bases and J by 5 bases, with 11 bases left in between. Here the CDR3 reads CASSVGRLGETQYF. CDR3 DNA: TGTGCCAGCAGCGTAGGGCGGCTAGGGGAGACCCAGTACTTC.

This clonotype was seen only a few times. The V gene is TRBV6-1, the J gene TRBJ2-6; 14 nucleotides align to TRBD2. With 5 bases clipped from V and 4 bases from J, the junction kept 7 bases outside the gene matches. The CDR3 runs 18 residues. CDR1 and CDR2 from the germline V gene are MNHNS and SASEGT. The CDR3 coding sequence is TGTGCCAGCAGTCCGAGACTAGCGGGAGGGAAAGGGGCCAACGTCCTGACTTTC. Translation: CASSPRLAGGKGANVLTF.

This clonotype was picked up a small number of times. The chain combines TRBV7-8 with TRBJ2-1; no reliable D call. V lost 1 base and J lost 0, with 10 bases in between. CDR1 and CDR2 from the germline V gene are SGHVS and FQNEAQ. This CDR3 comprises 16 residues. The CDR3 reads CASSLVFTYSYNEQFF. The CDR3 DNA reads TGTGCCAGCAGCTTAGTCTTCACCTACTCCTACAATGAGCAGTTCTTC.

V and J are TRBV20-1 and TRBJ1-1; weak D call: TRBD1 (6 bases). V lost 4 bases to trimming and J lost 3 bases, with 21 bases between them. This CDR3 has 16 residues. The germline V gene has CDR1 DFQATT and CDR2 SNEGSKA (reference sequence). The CDR3 region has the DNA TGCAGTGCTATAAGGACAGCCCACGGGGTTTACACTGAAGCTTTCTTT. Amino acid sequence: CSAIRTAHGVYTEAFF.

This clonotype occurred a few times. The rearrangement joins TRBV2 to TRBJ1-1; D is unclear. CDR1 SNHLY and CDR2 FYNNEI come from the germline V gene. The CDR3 has 14 amino acids. Trimming cost V 4 bases and J 5 bases, with 14 bases left between them. CDR3 nucleotide sequence: TGTGCCAGCAGTGTTCTGGTTTCTAGGACTGAAGCTTTCTTT. Its protein is CASSVLVSRTEAFF.